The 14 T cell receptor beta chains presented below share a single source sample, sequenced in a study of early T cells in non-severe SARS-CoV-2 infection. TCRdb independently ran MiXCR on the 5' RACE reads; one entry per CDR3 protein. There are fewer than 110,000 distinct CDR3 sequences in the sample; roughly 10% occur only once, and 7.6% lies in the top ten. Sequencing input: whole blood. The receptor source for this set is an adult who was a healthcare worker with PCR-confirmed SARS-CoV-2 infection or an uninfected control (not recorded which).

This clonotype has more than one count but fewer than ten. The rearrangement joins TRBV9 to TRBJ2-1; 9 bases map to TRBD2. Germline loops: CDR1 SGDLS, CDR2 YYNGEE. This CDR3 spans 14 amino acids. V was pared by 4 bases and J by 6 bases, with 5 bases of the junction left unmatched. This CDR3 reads CASSPPGLANEQFF. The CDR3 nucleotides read TGTGCCAGCAGCCCCCCGGGACTAGCCAATGAGCAGTTCTTC.

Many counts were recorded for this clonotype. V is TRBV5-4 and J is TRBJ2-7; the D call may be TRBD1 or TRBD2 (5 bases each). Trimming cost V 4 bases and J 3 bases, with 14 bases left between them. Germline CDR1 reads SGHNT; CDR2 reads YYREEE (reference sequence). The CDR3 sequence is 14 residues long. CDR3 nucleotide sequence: TGTGCCAGCAGCCCGCCGGGGCAGCACTACGAGCAGTACTTC. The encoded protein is CASSPPGQHYEQYF.

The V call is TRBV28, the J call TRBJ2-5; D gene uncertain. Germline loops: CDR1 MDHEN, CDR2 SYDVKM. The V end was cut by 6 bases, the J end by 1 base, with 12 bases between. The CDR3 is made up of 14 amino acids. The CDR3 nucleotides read TGTGCCAGCAGGCCCGCGGTCGGCCAAGAGACCCAGTACTTC. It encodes CASRPAVGQETQYF. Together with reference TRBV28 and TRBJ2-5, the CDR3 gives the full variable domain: DVKVTQSSRYLVKRTGEKVFLECVQDMDHENMFWYRQDPGLGLRLIYFSYDVKMKEKGDIPEGYSVSREKKERFSLILESASTNQTSMYLCASRPAVGQETQYFGPGTRLLVL.

CDR3 region: CASSETVAGSPTTQYF. Here the CDR3 DNA reads TGCGCCAGCAGCGAGACAGTTGCGGGATCACCCACTACGCAGTATTTT. The J gene is TRBJ2-3, the V gene TRBV5-1, with D perhaps matching TRBD2 (6 bases). V was trimmed by 4 bases and J by 8 bases, leaving 23 bases between them. The CDR3 runs 16 residues. Germline V gives CDR1 SGHRS, CDR2 YFSETQ. Variable domain in full (rest from reference TRBV5-1 and TRBJ2-3): KAGVTQTPRYLIKTRGQQVTLSCSPISGHRSVSWYQQTPGQGLQFLFEYFSETQRNKGNFPGRFSGRQFSNSRSEMNVSTLELGDSALYLCASSETVAGSPTTQYFGPGTRLTVL.

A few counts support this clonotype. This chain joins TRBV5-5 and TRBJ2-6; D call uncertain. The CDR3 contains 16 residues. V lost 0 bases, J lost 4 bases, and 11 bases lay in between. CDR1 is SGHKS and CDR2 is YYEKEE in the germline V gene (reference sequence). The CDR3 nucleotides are TGTGCCAGCAGCTTGGTTCTGCTCTTGGGGGCCAACGTCCTGACTTTC. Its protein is CASSLVLLLGANVLTF. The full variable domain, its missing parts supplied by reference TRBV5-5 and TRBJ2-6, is DAGVTQSPTHLIKTRGQQVTLRCSPISGHKSVSWYQQVLGQGPQFIFQYYEKEERGRGNFPDRFSARQFPNYSSELNVNALLLGDSALYLCASSLVLLLGANVLTFGAGSRLTVL.

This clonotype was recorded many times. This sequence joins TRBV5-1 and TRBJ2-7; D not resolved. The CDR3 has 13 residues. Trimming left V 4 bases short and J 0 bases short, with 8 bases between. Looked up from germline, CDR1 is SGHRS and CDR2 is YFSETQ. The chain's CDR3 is CASSGLSSYEQYF. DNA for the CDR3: TGCGCCAGCAGCGGTTTAAGCTCCTACGAGCAGTACTTC.

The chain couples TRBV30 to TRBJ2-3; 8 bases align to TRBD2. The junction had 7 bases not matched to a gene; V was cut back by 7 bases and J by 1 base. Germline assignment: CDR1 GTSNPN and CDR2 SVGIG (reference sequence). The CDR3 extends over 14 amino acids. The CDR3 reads CAYSGIGGTDTQYF. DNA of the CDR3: TGTGCCTATAGCGGGATTGGGGGCACAGATACGCAGTATTTT.

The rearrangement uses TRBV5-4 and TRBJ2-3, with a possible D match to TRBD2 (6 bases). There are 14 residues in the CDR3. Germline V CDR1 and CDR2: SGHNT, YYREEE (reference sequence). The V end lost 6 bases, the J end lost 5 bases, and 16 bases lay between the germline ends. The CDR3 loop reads CASNTGTGEDTQYF. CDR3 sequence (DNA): TGTGCCAGCAATACAGGCACGGGGGAAGATACGCAGTATTTT.

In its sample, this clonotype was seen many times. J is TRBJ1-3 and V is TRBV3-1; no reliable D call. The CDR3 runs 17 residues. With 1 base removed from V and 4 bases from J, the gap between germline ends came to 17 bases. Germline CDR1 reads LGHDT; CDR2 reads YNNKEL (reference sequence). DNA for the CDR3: TGTGCCAGCAGCCAAGTGGTCTCGGGGAACTCCGGAAACACCATATATTTT. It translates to CASSQVVSGNSGNTIYF.

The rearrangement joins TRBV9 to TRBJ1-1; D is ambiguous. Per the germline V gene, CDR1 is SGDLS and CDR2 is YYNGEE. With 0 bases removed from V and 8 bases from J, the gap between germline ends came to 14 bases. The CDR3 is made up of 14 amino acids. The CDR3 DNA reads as TGTGCCAGCAGCGTAGCGAACCCCCCCTCCGAAGCTTTCTTT. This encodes CASSVANPPSEAFF.

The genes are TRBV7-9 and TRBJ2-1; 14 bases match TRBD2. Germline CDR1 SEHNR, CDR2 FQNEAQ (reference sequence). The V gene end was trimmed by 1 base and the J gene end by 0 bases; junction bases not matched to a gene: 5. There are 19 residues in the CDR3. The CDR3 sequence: CASSLEGLAGVPSYNEQFF. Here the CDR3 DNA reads TGTGCCAGCAGCTTAGAGGGACTAGCGGGAGTCCCCTCCTACAATGAGCAGTTCTTC.

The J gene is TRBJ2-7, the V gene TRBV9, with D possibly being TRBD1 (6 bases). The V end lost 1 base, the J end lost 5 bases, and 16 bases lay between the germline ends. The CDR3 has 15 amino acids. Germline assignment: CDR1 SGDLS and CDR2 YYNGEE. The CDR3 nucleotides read TGTGCCAGCAGCGTATTTGGACAGCGAGGGAACGAGCAGTACTTC. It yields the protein CASSVFGQRGNEQYF.

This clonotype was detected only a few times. The CDR3 reads CASWGTSGNNEQFF. CDR3 sequence (DNA): TGTGCCAGCTGGGGGACTAGCGGGAACAATGAGCAGTTCTTC. This sequence joins TRBV3-1 and TRBJ2-1, with 13 bases matching TRBD2. The CDR3 contains 14 residues. V was clipped by 8 bases and J by 5 bases; unmatched bases: 3. Germline CDR1 LGHDT, CDR2 YNNKEL (reference sequence).

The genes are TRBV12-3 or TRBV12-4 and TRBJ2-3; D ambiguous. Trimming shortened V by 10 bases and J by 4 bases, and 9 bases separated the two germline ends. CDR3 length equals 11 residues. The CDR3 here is CATGQSDTQYF. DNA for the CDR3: TGTGCCACCGGCCAGTCAGATACGCAGTATTTT.